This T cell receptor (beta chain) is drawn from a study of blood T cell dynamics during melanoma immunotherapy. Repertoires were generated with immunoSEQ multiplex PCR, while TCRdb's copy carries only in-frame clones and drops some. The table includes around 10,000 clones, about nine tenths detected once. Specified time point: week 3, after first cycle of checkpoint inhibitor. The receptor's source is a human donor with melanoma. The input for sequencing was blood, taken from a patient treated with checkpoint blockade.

DNA for the CDR3: TGTGCCAGCAGGGGATGGAACACCGGGGAGCTGTTTTTT. This encodes CASRGWNTGELFF. J is TRBJ2-2 and V is TRBV6-1, with no clear D. The length of the CDR3 is 13 residues. The V gene's germline CDR1 is MNHNS and CDR2 SASEGT. V lost 6 bases and J lost 1, with 6 bases in between.